This TCR beta chain comes out of a study of blood T cell repertoires in COVID-19. V gave up 2 bases and J gave up 1 base, with 9 bases separating them. Germline V lookup: CDR1 SGHKS, CDR2 YYEKEE (reference sequence). The CDR3 length is 14 residues. In the study's own analysis: Scientists estimated how many nucleated cells there were by amplifying reference gene primers. Clones were sequenced by immunoSEQ multiplex PCR, and TCRdb holds only the in-frame ones, with some missing. From that table come the V and J calls and clone size; the DNA was used to work out D and trimming. The sample yields about 260,000 clones, about 87% seen once.

The sequenced sample was peripheral blood. V and J are TRBV5-5 and TRBJ1-2, with D unresolved. The clonotype comes from a woman aged 40 to 50 with acute or convalescent COVID-19. The CDR3 loop reads CASSFSASNYGYTF. The DNA for the CDR3 is TGTGCCAGCAGCTTTAGCGCCAGTAACTATGGCTACACCTTC.